These T cell receptor beta chains were read from a single sample in a study of kidney transplant recipient with SARS-CoV-2 infection. TCRdb called the reads again in MiXCR, with one record for every CDR3 protein. The sample lists 200,000 to 250,000 distinct CDR3 sequences, under 30% occurring once. Here the sequenced sample was a blood sample, taken at baseline and around day 120 from a kidney transplant recipient. The source of these receptors is a male patient between 25 and 40 years old who had COVID-19 and was a kidney transplant recipient. Some T cells may trace back to the graft donor. Each CDR3 is given with its conserved first and last residue. The D gene is left open where the match is weak. Only some rows state a clone size, as once, few, many or a class for expanded clones.

many TRBJ1-2 - TRBV11-2 CASSVETTSRKTYGYTF TGTGCCAGCAGCGTCGAGACAACAAGCAGAAAGACCTATGGCTACACCTTC
- TRBJ2-2 - TRBV6-2/TRBV6-3 CASNRGSHTGELFF TGTGCCAGCAATCGGGGCAGCCACACCGGGGAGCTGTTTTTT
many TRBJ1-2 - TRBV30 CAWSAGTPYGYTF TGTGCCTGGAGTGCCGGGACCCCCTATGGCTACACCTTC
many TRBJ2-7 TRBD1 TRBV6-8 CASSLGTDYEQYF TGTGCCAGCAGCCTTGGGACAGACTACGAGCAGTACTTC
many TRBJ1-5 - TRBV10-3 CAISEGVGLNQPQHF TGTGCCATCAGTGAGGGGGTAGGCCTCAATCAGCCCCAGCATTTT
- TRBJ1-6 - TRBV6-4 CASSASEGGNSLLHF TGTGCCAGCAGTGCCTCCGAGGGGGGGAATTCACTCCTCCACTTT
many TRBJ1-2 - TRBV6-6 CASSAVSGGRKTYGYTF TGTGCCAGCAGTGCGGTGTCAGGTGGGAGAAAGACCTATGGCTACACCTTC
many TRBJ1-2 - TRBV24-1 CATSAITSTRKTYGYTF TGTGCCACCAGTGCCATTACTAGTACCAGAAAGACCTATGGCTACACCTTC
many TRBJ2-1 TRBD2 TRBV27 CASSSPAGAGNEQFF TGTGCCAGCAGTTCCCCTGCGGGAGCAGGAAATGAGCAGTTCTTC
many TRBJ1-2 - TRBV7-5 CISVPEASLEVGKTYGYTF -
many TRBJ1-5 - TRBV16 CASSQSAGNSNQPQHF TGTGCCAGCAGCCAATCAGCAGGTAATAGCAATCAGCCCCAGCATTTT
many TRBJ1-4 TRBD1 TRBV6-5 CASGQGNEKLFF TGTGCCAGCGGACAGGGGAATGAAAAACTGTTTTTT
many TRBJ1-2 - TRBV5-1 CASDSISVRKTYGYTF TGCGCCAGCGATAGCATATCGGTTCGAAAGACCTATGGCTACACCTTC
many TRBJ1-6 TRBD1 TRBV6-2/TRBV6-3 CASSPGQGANSPLHF TGTGCCAGCAGCCCCGGACAGGGGGCGAATTCACCCCTCCACTTT
many TRBJ1-2 - TRBV7-6 CASSHGYESRKTYGYTF TGTGCCAGCAGCCATGGATATGAATCTCGAAAGACCTATGGCTACACCTTC
many TRBJ1-5 - TRBV7-9 CASSLGSGSYSNQPQHF TGTGCCAGCAGCTTAGGATCAGGGAGCTATAGCAATCAGCCCCAGCATTTT
many TRBJ1-5 TRBD1 TRBV2 CASSDRGGNQPQHF TGTGCCAGTAGCGACAGGGGTGGCAATCAGCCCCAGCATTTT
many TRBJ1-2 - TRBV28 CASSLIRGGYGYTF TGTGCCAGCAGTTTAATTAGGGGAGGCTATGGCTACACCTTC
few TRBJ1-2 - TRBV20-1 CSARARLFRKTYGYTF TGCAGTGCTAGAGCAAGGCTGTTTCGAAAGACCTATGGCTACACCTTC
many TRBJ1-2 - TRBV11-3 CASSPMHDLGKTYGYTF TGTGCCAGCAGCCCGATGCACGATCTCGGAAAGACCTATGGCTACACCTTC
few TRBJ2-5 TRBD2 TRBV20-1 CSAGKAGGHHQTQYF TGCAGTGCTGGCAAAGCGGGAGGACACCATCAGACCCAGTACTTC
- TRBJ1-2 - TRBV10-1 CASSKYPRSRKTYGYTF TGCGCCAGCAGTAAGTATCCAAGATCGCGAAAGACCTATGGCTACACCTTC
many TRBJ1-1 TRBD1 TRBV3-1 CASSQVTNRGNTEAFF TGTGCCAGCAGCCAAGTCACGAACAGGGGGAACACTGAAGCTTTCTTT
many TRBJ2-5 - TRBV15 CATSRDGRETQYF TGTGCCACCAGCAGAGACGGCCGGGAGACCCAGTACTTC
many TRBJ2-7 - TRBV19 CASSMSTGYEQYF TGTGCCAGTAGTATGTCGACAGGTTACGAGCAGTACTTC
many TRBJ1-2 - TRBV19 CASNRRANYGYTF TGTGCCAGTAATAGGAGAGCTAACTATGGCTACACCTTC
many TRBJ1-2 TRBD1 TRBV28 CASSSPTGAYGYTF TGTGCCAGCAGCTCGCCGACAGGGGCCTATGGCTACACCTTC
- TRBJ2-2 TRBD1 TRBV30 CARRTGGANTGELFF TGTGCCCGGAGAACAGGGGGAGCGAACACCGGGGAGCTGTTTTTT
many TRBJ2-3 - TRBV19 CASSIGLSTDTQYF TGTGCCAGTAGTATCGGTTTAAGCACAGATACGCAGTATTTT
many TRBJ1-4 - TRBV2 CASSPTVNNEKLFF TGTGCCAGCAGTCCGACGGTGAATAATGAAAAACTGTTTTTT
many TRBJ2-1 - TRBV7-9 CASSLGGLYGEQFF TGTGCCAGCAGCTTAGGAGGTCTTTACGGTGAGCAGTTCTTC
- TRBJ1-2 - TRBV10-2 CASSTIFTSRRTYGYTF TGCGCCAGCAGTACTATATTCACTTCTAGAAGGACCTATGGCTACACCTTC
- TRBJ1-2 - TRBV5-1 CANSAVSAPDGYTF TGCGCCAACAGCGCGGTGTCGGCCCCTGATGGCTACACCTTC
many TRBJ1-2 - TRBV20-1 CSAPDQGLNGYTF TGCAGTGCCCCGGACCAGGGGCTCAATGGCTACACCTTC
many TRBJ2-5 TRBD2 TRBV6-5 CASRVGGDSEETQYF TGTGCCAGCAGAGTGGGGGGGGACTCCGAAGAGACCCAGTACTTC
many TRBJ1-4 TRBD1 TRBV2 CATGLGQGKEKLFF TGTGCCACCGGGTTGGGACAGGGCAAGGAAAAACTGTTTTTT